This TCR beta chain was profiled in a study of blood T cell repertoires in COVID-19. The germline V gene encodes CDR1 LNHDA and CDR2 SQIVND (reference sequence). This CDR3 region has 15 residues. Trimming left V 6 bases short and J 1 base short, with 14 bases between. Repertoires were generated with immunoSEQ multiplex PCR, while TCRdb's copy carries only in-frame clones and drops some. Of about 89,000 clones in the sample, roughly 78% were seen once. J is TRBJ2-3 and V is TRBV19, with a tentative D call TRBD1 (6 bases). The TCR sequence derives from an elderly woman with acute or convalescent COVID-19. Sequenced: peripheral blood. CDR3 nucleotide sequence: TGTGCCAGTAGCGACCAGGGGAGAGGCACAGATACGCAGTATTTT. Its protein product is CASSDQGRGTDTQYF.